The rows below give T cell receptor beta chains drawn from one sample of a study of blood T cell repertoires in COVID-19. Sequencing used immunoSEQ multiplex PCR; TCRdb keeps in-frame clones, though not all of them. The sample lists about 52,000 clones; approximately 89% were seen once. The sample taken for sequencing was peripheral blood. The receptor set was obtained from a man older than 75 with active or convalescent COVID-19. CDR3s include the opening cysteine and the closing phenylalanine or tryptophan. D genes are given only for firm matches. Not all rows give a size; the values are once, few, many and, for expanded clones, a class.

size	D	V	J	CDR3	DNA
.	.	TRBV3-1/TRBV3-2	TRBJ1-5	CASSQDSRVGNQPQHF	TGTGCCAGCAGCCAAGATTCCAGGGTGGGCAATCAGCCCCAGCATTTT
few	TRBD2	TRBV19	TRBJ2-7	CASSTGTSLQYF	TGTGCCAGTAGTACCGGGACTAGCTTACAGTACTTC
.	TRBD1	TRBV5-1	TRBJ2-7	CASARGGTGTAYEQYF	TGCGCCAGCGCCCGGGGAGGGACAGGGACGGCCTACGAGCAGTACTTC
.	TRBD2	TRBV29-1	TRBJ2-1	CSVKGTSGVSYNEQFF	TGCAGCGTCAAGGGGACTAGCGGGGTCTCCTACAATGAGCAGTTCTTC
few	.	TRBV10-2	TRBJ2-7	CASFAGRGYEQYF	TGCGCCAGCTTCGCGGGACGTGGGTACGAGCAGTACTTC
.	TRBD2	TRBV7-2	TRBJ2-1	CASSPWTSGEQFF	TGTGCCAGCAGCCCGTGGACTAGTGGAGAGCAGTTCTTC
.	TRBD1	TRBV5-1	TRBJ1-5	CASKPGQDNQPQHF	TGCGCCAGCAAACCGGGACAGGATAATCAGCCCCAGCATTTT
.	TRBD1	TRBV7-2	TRBJ1-6	CASSLRTGFTTSPLHF	TGTGCCAGCAGCTTGCGGACAGGGTTTACGACTTCACCCCTCCACTTT
few	.	TRBV28	TRBJ1-6	CASSTGQFDSPLHF	TGTGCCAGCAGTACGGGACAATTTGATTCACCCCTCCACTTT
.	.	TRBV11-3	TRBJ2-3	CASSLGRAADTQYF	TGTGCCAGCAGCTTAGGGCGGGCGGCAGATACGCAGTATTTT
few	TRBD1	TRBV7-8	TRBJ1-6	CASSLGQGINSPLHF	TGTGCCAGCAGCTTAGGACAGGGGATAAATTCACCCCTCCACTTT
few	.	TRBV11-2	TRBJ2-3	CASSYYTDTQYF	TGTGCCAGCAGCTATTACACAGATACGCAGTATTTT
once	.	TRBV7-3	TRBJ1-2	CASSYDRLNYGYTF	TGTGCCAGCAGCTATGACAGGCTCAACTATGGCTACACCTTC
.	.	TRBV18	TRBJ2-5	CASSLNWGQQETQYF	TGTGCCAGCTCCCTCAATTGGGGGCAGCAAGAGACCCAGTACTTC
once	.	TRBV7-2	TRBJ2-3	CASNERAVGDTQYF	TGTGCCAGCAACGAGCGCGCTGTCGGCGATACGCAGTATTTT
.	TRBD1	TRBV19	TRBJ1-1	CASSKGQENTEAFF	TGTGCCAGTAGTAAGGGACAGGAGAACACTGAAGCTTTCTTT
.	.	TRBV9	TRBJ2-5	CASSVGTGNRQETQYF	TGTGCCAGCAGCGTAGGAACAGGGAACAGACAAGAGACCCAGTACTTC
.	TRBD2	TRBV2	TRBJ2-1	CAIAGGATYNEQFF	TGTGCCATAGCGGGGGGCGCAACCTACAATGAGCAGTTCTTC
.	TRBD1	TRBV5-1	TRBJ2-7	CASSEGQGGYEQYF	TGCGCCAGCAGCGAGGGACAGGGGGGGTACGAGCAGTACTTC
.	.	TRBV5-5	TRBJ2-3	CASSLATATDTQYF	TGTGCCAGCAGCTTGGCGACAGCCACAGATACGCAGTATTTT
few	TRBD1	TRBV11-2	TRBJ2-7	CASSLSSTGAYEQYF	TGTGCCAGCAGCCTATCATCGACAGGGGCCTACGAGCAGTACTTC
.	TRBD1	TRBV5-1	TRBJ2-3	CASSRRGQESTDTQYF	TGCGCCAGCAGCCGCCGGGGACAGGAAAGCACAGATACGCAGTATTTT
.	TRBD1	TRBV7-9	TRBJ1-4	CASKGQPNEKLFF	TGTGCCAGCAAGGGACAGCCCAATGAAAAACTGTTTTTT
.	TRBD2	TRBV9	TRBJ2-1	CASSVGGGSYNEQFF	TGTGCCAGCAGCGTAGGCGGGGGGTCTTACAATGAGCAGTTCTTC
.	.	TRBV30	TRBJ2-5	CAWSGGFQETQYF	TGTGCCTGGAGTGGCGGGTTCCAAGAGACCCAGTACTTC
.	.	TRBV4-3	TRBJ2-1	CASSLGWGSVNEQFF	TGCGCCAGCAGCCTAGGGTGGGGCTCGGTCAATGAGCAGTTCTTC
.	TRBD2	TRBV9	TRBJ2-1	CASNRPGGGSYNEQFF	TGTGCCAGCAACCGGCCGGGCGGGGGCTCCTACAATGAGCAGTTCTTC
.	.	TRBV7-3	TRBJ1-2	CASSFQGAGQGGYTF	TGTGCCAGCAGCTTCCAAGGGGCAGGTCAGGGTGGCTACACCTTC
.	.	TRBV5-1	TRBJ2-5	CASQDPRGETQYF	TGCGCCAGCCAAGATCCCCGCGGGGAGACCCAGTACTTC
.	.	TRBV5-3	TRBJ1-2	CAGRYYGYTF	TGTGCCGGGAGGTACTATGGCTACACCTTC
.	.	TRBV4-3	TRBJ2-2	CASSQELDSTGELFF	TGCGCCAGCAGCCAAGAACTCGACAGCACCGGGGAGCTGTTTTTT
.	.	TRBV7-9	TRBJ1-4	CASSLLQEGEKLFF	TGTGCCAGCAGCTTACTACAGGAAGGAGAAAAACTGTTTTTT
.	.	TRBV18	TRBJ1-5	CASSIDSSAYQPQHF	TGTGCCAGCTCGATAGACAGCTCAGCCTATCAGCCCCAGCATTTT
.	.	TRBV11-2	TRBJ1-3	CASSSAGAGNGNTIYF	TGTGCCAGCAGCTCAGCTGGAGCAGGGAATGGAAACACCATATATTTT
once	TRBD2	TRBV5-4	TRBJ2-2	CASSSRASGRTGELFF	TGTGCCAGCAGCTCCAGAGCTAGCGGAAGGACCGGGGAGCTGTTTTTT